Listed below are T cell receptor beta chains from one sample, sequenced in a study of human T cells and chemical hapten exposure. In TCRdb, the RACE reads were re-called with MiXCR into one record per CDR3 protein. The repertoire holds about 34,000 distinct CDR3 sequences, with around 5.5% as singletons. Material: whole blood. These receptors originate from a human donor in good health. Some clones in this sample may be carry-over from other donors' samples. The CDR3 runs from the conserved cysteine through the conserved F or W. The order of the fields is clone size, V gene, D gene, J gene, CDR3 DNA, CDR3 protein. A D gene is named only where the DNA matches it firmly. Some rows have no size entry. The others give once, few or many, or a class for an expanded clone.

many	TRBV28	-	TRBJ1-2	TGTGCCAGCAGTTTGTTCGGGAATCGCTATGGCTACACCTTC	CASSLFGNRYGYTF
few	TRBV4-1	-	TRBJ1-2	TGCGCCAGCAGCCAAGACTCGGGGGCTGAGGATGGCTACACCTTC	CASSQDSGAEDGYTF
-	TRBV7-2	-	TRBJ1-5	TGTGCCAGCAGCTTAGCAGTTCCCGGATGGGATCAGCCCCAGCATTTT	CASSLAVPGWDQPQHF
many	TRBV25-1	TRBD2	TRBJ2-7	TGTGCCAGCAGTGTAGCGGGAGTTCCCCACGAGCAGTACTTC	CASSVAGVPHEQYF
few	TRBV14	-	TRBJ1-1	TGTGCCAGCAGCCCCACGACAGGATACGGAGCTTTCTTT	CASSPTTGYGAFF
many	TRBV27	-	TRBJ2-3	TGTGCCAGCAGTCCTCTCCCCGGCACAGATACGCAGTATTTT	CASSPLPGTDTQYF
few	TRBV6-4	-	TRBJ2-3	TGTGCCAGCAGTGACGGTACCTCTAGCACAGATACGCAGTATTTT	CASSDGTSSTDTQYF
few	TRBV5-1	TRBD2	TRBJ2-3	TGCGCCAGCAGCTTAGGAATCGGGACTAGCGCAGATACGCAGTATTTT	CASSLGIGTSADTQYF
many	TRBV20-1	-	TRBJ1-6	TGCAGTGCTAGAGATGTCAGTGGGGATTCACCCCTCCACTTT	CSARDVSGDSPLHF
many	TRBV29-1	-	TRBJ2-1	TGCAGCGTAGATCCAGGGAAGAGGGGTGAGCAGTTCTTC	CSVDPGKRGEQFF